The clone carrying this T cell receptor (beta chain) has at least ten counts. What it binds is unknown. The data were obtained in a study of breast tumors, draining lymph nodes, adjacent tissues. Axillary draining lymph nodes of breast cancer patients supplied the node samples. Study findings and constraints: The data were judged consistent with most tumor T cells coming from lymph node and expanding in tumor. Tumor T cell lymph node origin was a supported hypothesis, not proven. Tumor repertoires ranked between lymph nodes and nontumor tissue in diversity, with V and J gene preferences.

Trimming took off 2 bases at V and 6 bases at J, with 18 bases between the two ends. The CDR3 length is 16 residues. Germline V gene lookup returns CDR1 LNHDA and CDR2 SQIVND (reference sequence). MiXCR was run by TCRdb on the multiplex PCR reads, yielding one entry per CDR3 protein. The top ten clones hold about 2.2% of a sample with some 130,000 distinct CDR3 sequences, roughly 20% of them seen once. What was sequenced was axillary lymph node tissue. The clonotype comes from a female donor with breast cancer. Some clones in this sample may be carry-over from other donors' samples. The chain joins TRBV19 to TRBJ2-3, with D tentatively TRBD1 or TRBD2 (5 bases each). CDR3 sequence: CASSISSGTGPDTQYF. In nucleotides, the CDR3 is TGTGCCAGTAGTATATCATCCGGGACGGGGCCTGATACGCAGTATTTT. The entire variable domain, with the rest obtained from reference TRBV19 and TRBJ2-3, is as follows: DGGITQSPKYLFRKEGQNVTLSCEQNLNHDAMYWYRQDPGQGLRLIYYSQIVNDFQKGDIAEGYSVSREKKESFPLTVTSAQKNPTAFYLCASSISSGTGPDTQYFGPGTRLTVL.